Listed below are T cell receptor beta chains from one sample, sequenced in a study of CD8+ T cells in alopecia areata. The data were produced by immunoSEQ multiplex PCR, yet TCRdb's version contains in-frame clones alone and is incomplete. Of about 4,600 clones listed, around 63% are singletons. Sequences were derived from skin, sampled at week 4, from a patient treated with tofacitinib. The receptors here all came from a human donor with alopecia areata. The CDR3 runs from the conserved cysteine through the conserved F or W. The order of the fields is D gene, J gene, clone size, V gene, CDR3 length, CDR3 DNA, CDR3 protein. The D gene is left open where the match is weak. Clone size is shown for a subset of rows, as once, few, many or a class of expanded clone.

D gene: TRBD2; J gene: TRBJ2-7; clone size: .; V gene: TRBV29-1; CDR3 length: 15; CDR3 DNA: TGCAGCGTAACAGCGGGAGACTTCGGGCACAGCGAGCAGTACTTC; CDR3 protein: CSVTAGDFGHSEQYF
D gene: TRBD1; J gene: TRBJ2-4; clone size: few; V gene: TRBV7-9; CDR3 length: 16; CDR3 DNA: TGTGCCAGCAGCTCCGGACAGGGGGTAGCCAAAAACATTCAGTACTTC; CDR3 protein: CASSSGQGVAKNIQYF
D gene: TRBD1; J gene: TRBJ2-6; clone size: .; V gene: TRBV2; CDR3 length: 16; CDR3 DNA: TGTGCCAGCAGTCGACAGGGGGGGAACTGGGCCAACGTCCTGACTTTC; CDR3 protein: CASSRQGGNWANVLTF
D gene: .; J gene: TRBJ1-1; clone size: .; V gene: TRBV7-9; CDR3 length: 15; CDR3 DNA: TGTGCCAGCAGCTTAGCCCAGGGGTTGAACACTGAAGCTTTCTTT; CDR3 protein: CASSLAQGLNTEAFF
D gene: .; J gene: TRBJ2-1; clone size: .; V gene: TRBV2; CDR3 length: 13; CDR3 DNA: TGTGCCAGCAGTTCATCAGGGGGGAATGAGCAGTTCTTC; CDR3 protein: CASSSSGGNEQFF
D gene: .; J gene: TRBJ1-1; clone size: .; V gene: TRBV20-1; CDR3 length: 11; CDR3 DNA: TGCAGTACGGGGCCGAACACTGAAGCTTTCTTT; CDR3 protein: CSTGPNTEAFF
D gene: .; J gene: TRBJ2-2; clone size: .; V gene: TRBV6-5; CDR3 length: 14; CDR3 DNA: TGTGCCAGCAGTTATGGTCGAAACACCGGGGAGCTGTTTTTT; CDR3 protein: CASSYGRNTGELFF
D gene: TRBD1; J gene: TRBJ1-6; clone size: .; V gene: TRBV19; CDR3 length: 15; CDR3 DNA: TGTGCCAGTAGTGGCACTGGGACAGGAGAATCACCCCTCCACTTT; CDR3 protein: CASSGTGTGESPLHF
D gene: TRBD2; J gene: TRBJ2-1; clone size: .; V gene: TRBV5-1; CDR3 length: 16; CDR3 DNA: TGCGCCAGCAGCACGGACGGGACTAGCGTTCCCAATGAGCAGTTCTTC; CDR3 protein: CASSTDGTSVPNEQFF
D gene: .; J gene: TRBJ2-2; clone size: few; V gene: TRBV6-1; CDR3 length: 14; CDR3 DNA: TGTGCCAGCACCGATGGCCTGAACACCGGGGAGCTGTTTTTT; CDR3 protein: CASTDGLNTGELFF
D gene: .; J gene: TRBJ1-4; clone size: .; V gene: TRBV30; CDR3 length: 16; CDR3 DNA: TGTGCCTGGAGTAAGGCCCGCATAAGGACAGAAGGAAAACTGTTTTTT; CDR3 protein: CAWSKARIRTEGKLFF
D gene: .; J gene: TRBJ2-7; clone size: few; V gene: TRBV27; CDR3 length: 15; CDR3 DNA: TGTGCCAGCAGCCCAACCGCCTACGGGCTCTACGAGCAGTACTTC; CDR3 protein: CASSPTAYGLYEQYF
D gene: .; J gene: TRBJ2-3; clone size: .; V gene: TRBV27; CDR3 length: 14; CDR3 DNA: TGTGCCAGCAGTCATACCGGGCACACAGATACGCAGTATTTT; CDR3 protein: CASSHTGHTDTQYF
D gene: TRBD2; J gene: TRBJ2-3; clone size: .; V gene: TRBV14; CDR3 length: 16; CDR3 DNA: TGTGCCAGCAGCCGGACTAGCGGGTCTAGCACAGATACGCAGTATTTT; CDR3 protein: CASSRTSGSSTDTQYF
D gene: .; J gene: TRBJ2-2; clone size: .; V gene: TRBV27; CDR3 length: 14; CDR3 DNA: TGTGCCAGCAGTTCCTGGTTAGCCACCGGGGAGCTGTTTTTT; CDR3 protein: CASSSWLATGELFF
D gene: .; J gene: TRBJ2-3; clone size: .; V gene: TRBV30; CDR3 length: 16; CDR3 DNA: TGTGCCTGGAGTGTAGTAGCGGAGCCAGACACAGATACGCAGTATTTT; CDR3 protein: CAWSVVAEPDTDTQYF
D gene: .; J gene: TRBJ2-5; clone size: .; V gene: TRBV4-1; CDR3 length: 12; CDR3 DNA: TGCGCCAGCAGCCAAGATCTGAGGGCCCAGTACTTC; CDR3 protein: CASSQDLRAQYF
D gene: .; J gene: TRBJ2-1; clone size: once; V gene: TRBV7-2; CDR3 length: 17; CDR3 DNA: TGTGCCAGCAGCTTAGGGGTGGGAGGTAATTCCTACAATGAGCAGTTCTTC; CDR3 protein: CASSLGVGGNSYNEQFF
D gene: .; J gene: TRBJ2-7; clone size: few; V gene: TRBV4-1; CDR3 length: 14; CDR3 DNA: TGCGCCAGCAGCCAAGAAGCGGCTAGATACGAGCAGTACTTC; CDR3 protein: CASSQEAARYEQYF
D gene: TRBD2; J gene: TRBJ2-7; clone size: .; V gene: TRBV5-8; CDR3 length: 14; CDR3 DNA: TGTGCCAGCAGCTTGTTAAGCGGGGGCCACGAGCAGTACTTC; CDR3 protein: CASSLLSGGHEQYF
D gene: .; J gene: TRBJ2-3; clone size: .; V gene: TRBV7-9; CDR3 length: 16; CDR3 DNA: TGTGCCAGCAGCTTAGCGGGGGGACAACTCACAGATACGCAGTATTTT; CDR3 protein: CASSLAGGQLTDTQYF
D gene: TRBD1; J gene: TRBJ1-3; clone size: .; V gene: TRBV5-5; CDR3 length: 14; CDR3 DNA: TGTGCCAGCAGCTTAGGGGACAGCCGAAACACCATATATTTT; CDR3 protein: CASSLGDSRNTIYF
D gene: TRBD2; J gene: TRBJ2-7; clone size: few; V gene: TRBV28; CDR3 length: 14; CDR3 DNA: TGTGCCAGCAGTAGCTGGACTAGCTCCTACGAGCAGTACTTC; CDR3 protein: CASSSWTSSYEQYF
D gene: .; J gene: TRBJ2-5; clone size: .; V gene: TRBV7-2; CDR3 length: 14; CDR3 DNA: TGTGCCAGCAGCTTAGAAGGGGGCGCGGGGGAGCAGTACTTC; CDR3 protein: CASSLEGGAGEQYF
D gene: TRBD2; J gene: TRBJ2-3; clone size: .; V gene: TRBV7-2; CDR3 length: 15; CDR3 DNA: TGTGCCAGCAGCGACGGACTAGCGGGAGGTAATACGCAGTATTTT; CDR3 protein: CASSDGLAGGNTQYF
D gene: .; J gene: TRBJ2-3; clone size: .; V gene: TRBV29-1; CDR3 length: 12; CDR3 DNA: TGCAGCGTTTTTGGGGGAGGAGATACGCAGTATTTT; CDR3 protein: CSVFGGGDTQYF
D gene: .; J gene: TRBJ2-5; clone size: few; V gene: TRBV10-2; CDR3 length: 12; CDR3 DNA: TGCGCCAGCAAAGACCCTACATTCCGCCAGTACTTC; CDR3 protein: CASKDPTFRQYF
D gene: TRBD1; J gene: TRBJ2-1; clone size: .; V gene: TRBV5-5; CDR3 length: 15; CDR3 DNA: TGTGCCAGCAGCTTTGAGGACAGGGGCTACAATGAGCAGTTCTTC; CDR3 protein: CASSFEDRGYNEQFF
D gene: TRBD2; J gene: TRBJ2-1; clone size: .; V gene: TRBV7-2; CDR3 length: 15; CDR3 DNA: TGTGCCAGCAGCCGCAATGGCGGGAGAGGCAATGAGCAGTTCTTC; CDR3 protein: CASSRNGGRGNEQFF
D gene: .; J gene: TRBJ1-2; clone size: .; V gene: TRBV10-1; CDR3 length: 10; CDR3 DNA: TGCGCCAGCAGCTTTGGGGGCTACACCTTC; CDR3 protein: CASSFGGYTF
D gene: .; J gene: TRBJ2-3; clone size: .; V gene: TRBV20-1; CDR3 length: 11; CDR3 DNA: TGCAGTGCTCGCGCACGGGATACGCAGTATTTT; CDR3 protein: CSARARDTQYF
D gene: .; J gene: TRBJ1-2; clone size: few; V gene: TRBV27; CDR3 length: 16; CDR3 DNA: TGTGCCAGTTTTGGCAGACAGCCACCTGGAGACTATGGCTACACCTTC; CDR3 protein: CASFGRQPPGDYGYTF
D gene: .; J gene: TRBJ1-3; clone size: .; V gene: TRBV7-8; CDR3 length: 15; CDR3 DNA: TGTGCCAGCAGGCCCCTGGGCGCGACTGGAAACACCATATATTTT; CDR3 protein: CASRPLGATGNTIYF
D gene: TRBD2; J gene: TRBJ2-1; clone size: .; V gene: TRBV4-1; CDR3 length: 17; CDR3 DNA: TGCGCCAGCAGCCAAGATCGGGATAGCGGGACCTACAATGAGCAGTTCTTC; CDR3 protein: CASSQDRDSGTYNEQFF
D gene: TRBD1; J gene: TRBJ2-5; clone size: .; V gene: TRBV19; CDR3 length: 16; CDR3 DNA: TGTGCCAGTAGTATAGGGCTCGACAGGGAACGAGAGACCCAGTACTTC; CDR3 protein: CASSIGLDRERETQYF